This T cell receptor (beta chain) is from a study of cytotoxic CD8 clonotypes in ibrutinib-treated CLL. Only in-frame clones appear in the TCRdb table, and some are missing; sequencing was by immunoSEQ multiplex PCR. The sample records some 80,000 clones, roughly 77% being singletons. This CDR3 comprises 16 residues. The trim removed 4 bases at V and 2 bases at J, leaving 6 bases unmatched. CDR1 and CDR2 (germline): SGHNT, YYREEE (reference sequence). The material sequenced was PBMCs, taken after 12 months of ibrutinib treatment. The chain is built from TRBV5-4 and TRBJ1-6; 7 bases fit TRBD1. The clonotype was recovered from a human donor with chronic lymphocytic leukemia. This CDR3 reads CASSTEGGTYNSPLHF. CDR3 bases: TGTGCCAGCAGCACGGAAGGGGGCACCTATAATTCACCCCTCCACTTT.